This T cell receptor beta chain was documented in a study of regulatory T cells in long-lasting Graves disease. Notes on the study in general: Persistent patients shared more public clonotypes (approximately 2,700) than newly diagnosed patients (about 940).

In this sample, this clonotype turned up a few times. No antigen is known for it. Documented time point: newly diagnosed GD, antithyroid drugs for less than 3 months. Making the TCR library involved RNA that had been extracted from PBMCs. In building TCR beta libraries, iRepertoire HTBI primers were used together with Arm-PCR of CDR3 regions. Each CDR3 protein is one row after TCRdb ran MiXCR on the multiplex PCR reads. The sample shows 550,000 to 600,000 distinct CDR3 sequences, around 16% of them seen only once. CDR1 is MNHNS, CDR2 SASEGT, per germline. V shed 5 bases, J shed 13 bases, and the junction held 15 bases outside the gene matches. This CDR3 contains 14 residues. These data also featured in a second study, about T cells in Graves' hyperthyroidism and ophthalmopathy. From that second work: Absent ophthalmopathy progression within 18 months defined stable Graves' hyperthyroidism.

The input for sequencing was peripheral blood mononuclear cells (PBMCs), taken at new diagnosis, from a patient treated with antithyroid drugs. This TCR came from a man aged 18 to 30 with Graves disease. The chain uses TRBV6-1 and TRBJ2-7, with 9 nucleotides matching TRBD1. The CDR3 DNA sequence: TGTGCCAGCAGTCCTGGGACAGGGTATTTGAGGGGCTACTTC. It codes for CASSPGTGYLRGYF.